A single sample gave rise to the 27 T cell receptor beta chains below, sequenced in a study of control samples from healthy donors and cancer patients. Clones were read by immunoSEQ multiplex PCR, and TCRdb kept only the in-frame ones, dropping some. Of roughly 130,000 clones detected, about nine tenths appear once; the ten largest clones hold roughly 8.4%. The sample taken for sequencing was blood. Receptors were obtained from a woman aged 30 to 39 in good health.

This chain joins TRBV5-1 and TRBJ2-1; D not certain. V lost 4 bases to trimming and J lost 5 bases, with 10 bases between them. Germline V gene sequence: CDR1 SGHRS, CDR2 YFSETQ. The CDR3 spans 13 residues. The CDR3, as DNA: TGCGCCAGCAGCAAGGACGGACACAATGAGCAGTTCTTC. Translating gives CASSKDGHNEQFF.

This chain uses TRBV19 with TRBJ2-7; 8 nucleotides agree with TRBD2. V dropped 3 bases and J dropped 2; count of bases not matched to a gene: 6. The CDR3 is 15 amino acids. CDR1 LNHDA and CDR2 SQIVND come from the germline V gene (reference sequence). For the CDR3, the DNA is TGTGCCAGTAGTATCAGTAGCGGGACCGCCTACGAGCAGTACTTC. Protein sequence: CASSISSGTAYEQYF.

This clone was counted a single time. This chain uses TRBV6-1 with TRBJ1-6, with a tentative D call TRBD1 (6 bases). Germline CDR1 reads MNHNS; CDR2 reads SASEGT. Trimming left V 1 base short and J 8 bases short, with 18 bases between. The CDR3 runs 17 residues. Here the CDR3 reads CASSEVIDEGEDSPLHF. The CDR3 bases are TGTGCCAGCAGTGAAGTTATTGATGAGGGGGAGGATTCACCCCTCCACTTT.

This clone was seen just once. V and J are TRBV6-5 and TRBJ1-2; no clear D. CDR3 size: 14 residues. Germline CDR1 is MNHEY and CDR2 is SVGAGI. The germline V and J ends were trimmed by 0 bases and 4 bases, with 9 bases remaining between them. CDR3 in amino acids: CASSYSSFSYGYTF. The CDR3 coding sequence is TGTGCCAGCAGTTACTCGAGTTTCTCCTATGGCTACACCTTC.

The rearrangement links TRBV2 to TRBJ2-3; D might be TRBD1 or TRBD2, each matching 6 bases. CDR3 size: 15 residues. Germline loops: CDR1 SNHLY, CDR2 FYNNEI. V was trimmed by 5 bases and J by 0 bases, leaving 12 bases between them. The CDR3, as DNA: TGTGCCAGCAGTAGGGGGGCCCTAAGCACAGATACGCAGTATTTT. Translation gives CASSRGALSTDTQYF.

V is TRBV24-1 and J is TRBJ2-1; D tentatively fits TRBD1 or TRBD2 (5 bases each). V lost 0 bases and J 5 bases, leaving 13 bases between the germline ends. The germline CDR1 and CDR2 sequences are KGHDR and SFDVKD. This CDR3 region has 16 residues. The CDR3 bases are TGTGCCACCAGTGATTTGTGGGGGACGGCAAACAATGAGCAGTTCTTC. It codes for CATSDLWGTANNEQFF.

The chain joins TRBV3-1 (or the pseudogene TRBV3-2) to TRBJ1-1, with a weak D call TRBD1 (6 bases). Deletions cut 1 base from V and 1 base from J, with 7 bases between. Germline CDR1 is LGHDT and CDR2 is YNNKEL (reference sequence). The CDR3 consists of 14 residues. DNA of the CDR3: TGTGCCAGCAGCCAAGTGGACAGGAACACTGAAGCTTTCTTT. It is translated as CASSQVDRNTEAFF.

The chain uses TRBV6-5 and TRBJ2-5; TRBD2 matches 11 bases. The CDR3 has 15 residues. V lost 7 bases and J lost 2; bases outside the gene matches: 6. Germline CDR1 MNHEY, CDR2 SVGAGI. CDR3 coding DNA: TGTGCCAGCAATATAGCGGGAGGGCCACAAGAGACCCAGTACTTC. It is translated as CASNIAGGPQETQYF.

CDR3 DNA: TGTGCCAGCAGCAGGCGACTAGCGGTTAACACCGGGGAGCTGTTTTTT. This translates into CASSRRLAVNTGELFF. The chain has TRBV7-3 and TRBJ2-2, with TRBD2 matching 9 bases. The V gene end was trimmed by 5 bases and the J gene end by 2 bases; junction bases not matched to a gene: 6. Germline V lookup: CDR1 SGHTA, CDR2 FQGTGA. The CDR3 is made up of 16 amino acids.

CDR3 region: CASSLGRAGAEYF. Written as DNA, the CDR3 is TGTGCCAGCAGCTTAGGACGGGCGGGAGCTGAGTATTTT. The rearrangement uses TRBV11-2 and TRBJ2-3, with TRBD2 identical over 7 bases. Germline-derived CDR1 and CDR2 are SGHAT and FQNNGV. This CDR3 is 13 amino acids long. The ends lost 1 base at V and 13 bases at J; junction bases unmatched: 8.

V is TRBV19 and J is TRBJ1-5, with D unresolved. The CDR3 contains 15 residues. Trimming removed 3 bases from V and 2 bases from J, with 11 bases in between. Per germline, CDR1 LNHDA and CDR2 SQIVND (reference sequence). This chain's CDR3 is CASSMGDARNQPQHF. The CDR3 DNA sequence: TGTGCCAGTAGTATGGGTGACGCGCGCAATCAGCCCCAGCATTTT.

The chain links TRBV7-9 to TRBJ1-2, with a tentative D call TRBD1 (5 bases). The germline gives CDR1 SEHNR, CDR2 FQNEAQ (reference sequence). This CDR3 region has 14 residues. Trimming shortened V by 4 bases and J by 2 bases, and 11 bases separated the two germline ends. CDR3 coding DNA: TGTGCCAGCAGCTCCGGGACTTCAAACTATGGCTACACCTTC. Protein: CASSSGTSNYGYTF.

This clone was counted between two and nine times. V gene TRBV7-9 combines with J gene TRBJ1-5; D not resolved. Germline assignment: CDR1 SEHNR and CDR2 FQNEAQ (reference sequence). CDR3 length: 13 residues. The ends were cut back, 6 bases at V and 2 bases at J, with 8 bases in the middle. The CDR3 DNA sequence: TGTGCCAGCAGGGGTGACGGCAATCAGCCCCAGCATTTT. Translation gives CASRGDGNQPQHF.

The chain employs TRBV5-1 and TRBJ2-1, with TRBD2 matching 12 bases. The CDR3 contains 16 residues. Germline CDR1 reads SGHRS; CDR2 reads YFSETQ. The V gene end was trimmed by 5 bases and the J gene end by 7 bases; junction bases not matched to a gene: 10. For the CDR3, the DNA is TGCGCCAGCAGTCCGATTGTCACTAGCGGGAGGAATGAGCAGTTCTTC. This gives the protein CASSPIVTSGRNEQFF. Full variable domain (missing parts from reference TRBV5-1 and TRBJ2-1): KAGVTQTPRYLIKTRGQQVTLSCSPISGHRSVSWYQQTPGQGLQFLFEYFSETQRNKGNFPGRFSGRQFSNSRSEMNVSTLELGDSALYLCASSPIVTSGRNEQFFGPGTRLTVL.

V gene TRBV5-6 combines with J gene TRBJ2-5; D is undetermined. The CDR3 is 14 residues long. V was pared by 0 bases and J by 1 base, with 7 bases between. Per germline, CDR1 SGHDT and CDR2 YYEEEE. The CDR3 DNA is TGTGCCAGCAGCTTGGGACGGATCCAAGAGACCCAGTACTTC. It codes for CASSLGRIQETQYF.

This clone appeared a single time. The rearrangement joins TRBV19 to TRBJ2-2; 8 bases line up with TRBD2. The CDR3 extends over 14 amino acids. V lost 6 bases and J lost 5; bases outside the gene matches: 5. Germline CDR1 reads LNHDA; CDR2 reads SQIVND (reference sequence). The CDR3 nucleotides read TGTGCCAGTAGCAAATTAGCGGGAACCGGGGAGCTGTTTTTT. Protein sequence: CASSKLAGTGELFF.

V is TRBV5-4 and J is TRBJ2-7, with 7 nucleotides matching TRBD2. The V segment lost 4 bases and the J segment 4 bases; nucleotides outside the gene matches: 8. Germline loops: CDR1 SGHNT, CDR2 YYREEE (reference sequence). The CDR3 extends over 14 amino acids. In DNA, the CDR3 is TGTGCCAGCAGCCCAAGCGGGACCCGGTACGAGCAGTACTTC. This encodes CASSPSGTRYEQYF.

The chain uses TRBV10-3 and TRBJ2-2; D is perhaps TRBD1 (6 bases). CDR1 ENHRY and CDR2 SYGVKD come from the germline V gene. The CDR3 consists of 14 residues. The V and J ends lost 0 bases and 6 bases respectively, with 8 bases between them. CDR3 coding DNA: TGTGCCATCAGTGAGTCGAAGGGGGCCGGGGAGCTGTTTTTT. It translates to CAISESKGAGELFF.

The chain recombines TRBV4-1 with TRBJ2-5; TRBD2 agrees at 11 bases. CDR1 MGHRA and CDR2 YSYEKL come from the germline V gene. The CDR3 has 17 amino acids. J was trimmed by 2 bases and V by 2 bases; bases with no gene match: 7. CDR3 residues: CASSQNLAGGEQETQYF. Written as DNA, the CDR3 is TGCGCCAGCAGCCAAAACTTAGCGGGAGGGGAACAAGAGACCCAGTACTTC.

The chain carries TRBV30 and TRBJ1-1, with a weak D call TRBD1 (6 bases). Per germline, CDR1 GTSNPN and CDR2 SVGIG (reference sequence). The V and J ends lost 1 base and 0 bases respectively, with 18 bases between them. The CDR3 loop spans 17 amino acids. The CDR3 protein is CAWSGGDIDFMNTEAFF. The CDR3 nucleotides read TGTGCCTGGAGTGGAGGGGACATCGATTTCATGAACACTGAAGCTTTCTTT.

The V call is TRBV9, the J call TRBJ2-1, with TRBD2 matching over 10 bases. Trimming took 1 base from V and 5 from J; bases not matched to a gene: 15. From germline, CDR1 is SGDLS and CDR2 YYNGEE. This CDR3 comprises 19 residues. CDR3 protein: CASSVPGTPRTSGDNEQFF. DNA of the CDR3: TGTGCCAGCAGCGTACCTGGAACTCCCAGGACTAGCGGAGACAATGAGCAGTTCTTC.

The rearrangement links TRBV28 to TRBJ2-6; no reliable D call. The CDR3 is 14 residues long. V lost 4 bases to trimming and J lost 3 bases, with 7 bases between them. Germline CDR1 is MDHEN and CDR2 is SYDVKM. Written as DNA, the CDR3 is TGTGCCAGCAGTTCTCCGGTTGGGGCCAACGTCCTGACTTTC. The encoded protein is CASSSPVGANVLTF.

The V gene is TRBV19, the J gene TRBJ2-7; D unresolved. V was cut by 5 bases and J by 2 bases, with 13 bases left in between. Germline CDR1 and CDR2: LNHDA and SQIVND (reference sequence). The CDR3 totals 14 residues. In nucleotides, the CDR3 is TGTGCCAGTAGTCCGGACGGTGTGACCTACGAGCAGTACTTC. Translated: CASSPDGVTYEQYF.

V usage is TRBV7-9 and J usage is TRBJ2-7; TRBD2 matches at 7 bases. CDR3 length equals 15 residues. Germline trimming cut 5 bases from V and 6 bases from J; bases unmatched to any gene: 13. The V gene's germline CDR1 is SEHNR and CDR2 FQNEAQ (reference sequence). CDR3 protein: CASSRSRTGGGEQYF. CDR3 nucleotide sequence: TGTGCCAGCAGCCGTTCCCGGACGGGGGGAGGCGAGCAGTACTTC.

The rearrangement links TRBV6-1 to TRBJ2-7, with 9 bases lining up with TRBD2. This CDR3 spans 15 amino acids. Germline values: CDR1 MNHNS, CDR2 SASEGT. V lost 3 bases to trimming and J lost 2 bases; unmatched junction nucleotides: 5. The CDR3 sequence is CASSELTSGPYEQYF. In DNA, the CDR3 is TGTGCCAGCAGTGAGCTGACTAGCGGTCCCTACGAGCAGTACTTC.

The genes are TRBV6-1 and TRBJ1-1; no definite D call. The V gene lost 2 bases and the J gene lost 3 bases, with 10 bases spanning the gap. CDR1 MNHNS and CDR2 SASEGT come from the germline V gene. The CDR3 spans 14 residues. The CDR3 is CASSERGPDTEAFF. CDR3 nucleotides: TGTGCCAGCAGTGAACGGGGTCCGGACACTGAAGCTTTCTTT.

The rearrangement uses TRBV27 and TRBJ1-2, with D unclear. The V end was cut by 5 bases, the J end by 7 bases, with 11 bases between. Germline values: CDR1 MNHEY, CDR2 SMNVEV (reference sequence). The CDR3 is 12 residues long. CDR3 nucleotides: TGTGCCAGCAGTGATCTAACGGCTGGCTACACCTTC. Its protein product is CASSDLTAGYTF.